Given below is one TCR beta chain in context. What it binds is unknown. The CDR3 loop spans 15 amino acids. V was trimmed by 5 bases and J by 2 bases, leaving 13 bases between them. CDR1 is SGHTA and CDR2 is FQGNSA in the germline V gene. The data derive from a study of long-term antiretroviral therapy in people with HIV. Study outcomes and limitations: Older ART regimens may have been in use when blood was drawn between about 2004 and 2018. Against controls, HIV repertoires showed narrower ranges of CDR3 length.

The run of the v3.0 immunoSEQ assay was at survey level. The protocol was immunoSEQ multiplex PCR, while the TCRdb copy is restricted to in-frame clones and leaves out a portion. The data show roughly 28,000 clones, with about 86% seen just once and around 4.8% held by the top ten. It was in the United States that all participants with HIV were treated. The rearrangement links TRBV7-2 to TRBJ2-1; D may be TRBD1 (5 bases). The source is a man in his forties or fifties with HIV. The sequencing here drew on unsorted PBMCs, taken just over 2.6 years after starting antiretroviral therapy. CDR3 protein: CASSPEAGPYNEQFF. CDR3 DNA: TGTGCCAGCAGCCCCGAGGCAGGGCCCTACAATGAGCAGTTCTTC.